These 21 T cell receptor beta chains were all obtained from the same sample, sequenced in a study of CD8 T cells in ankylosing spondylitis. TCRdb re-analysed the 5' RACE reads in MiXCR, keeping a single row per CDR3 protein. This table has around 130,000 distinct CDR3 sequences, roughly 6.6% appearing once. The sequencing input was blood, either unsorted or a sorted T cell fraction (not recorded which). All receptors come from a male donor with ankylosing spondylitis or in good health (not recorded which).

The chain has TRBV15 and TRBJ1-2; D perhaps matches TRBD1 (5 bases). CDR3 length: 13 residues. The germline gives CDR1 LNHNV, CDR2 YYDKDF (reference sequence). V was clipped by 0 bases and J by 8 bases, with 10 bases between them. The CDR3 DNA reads TGTGCCACCAGCAGAGATCTGGAGGGGGGCTACACCTTC. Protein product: CATSRDLEGGYTF.

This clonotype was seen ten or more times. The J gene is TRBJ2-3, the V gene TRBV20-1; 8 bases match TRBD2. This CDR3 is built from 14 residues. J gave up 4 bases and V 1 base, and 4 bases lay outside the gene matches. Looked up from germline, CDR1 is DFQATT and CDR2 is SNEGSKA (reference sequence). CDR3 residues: CSARAGGQSDTQYF. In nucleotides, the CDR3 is TGCAGTGCTAGAGCGGGGGGGCAGTCAGATACGCAGTATTTT.

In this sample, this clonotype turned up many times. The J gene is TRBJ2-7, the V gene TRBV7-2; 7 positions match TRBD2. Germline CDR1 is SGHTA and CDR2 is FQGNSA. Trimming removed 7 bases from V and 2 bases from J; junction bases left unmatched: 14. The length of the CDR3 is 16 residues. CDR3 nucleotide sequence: TGTGCCAGCACCTCAACTTGGGGGGGGGGTCCCTACGAGCAGTACTTC. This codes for CASTSTWGGGPYEQYF.

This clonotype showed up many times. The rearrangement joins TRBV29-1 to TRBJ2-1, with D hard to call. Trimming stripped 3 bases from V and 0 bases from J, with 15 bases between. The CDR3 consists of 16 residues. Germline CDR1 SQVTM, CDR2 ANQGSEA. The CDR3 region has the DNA TGCAGCGTTGAGGCTCCAGCCTTAAGCTCCTACAATGAGCAGTTCTTC. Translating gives CSVEAPALSSYNEQFF.

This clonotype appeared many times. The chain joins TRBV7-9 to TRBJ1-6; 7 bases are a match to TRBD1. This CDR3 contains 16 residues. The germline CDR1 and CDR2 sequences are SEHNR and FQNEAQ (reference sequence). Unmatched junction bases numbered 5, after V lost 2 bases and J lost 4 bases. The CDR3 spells CASSLRKGQYNSPLHF. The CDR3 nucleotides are TGTGCCAGCAGCTTAAGAAAGGGACAGTATAATTCACCCCTCCACTTT. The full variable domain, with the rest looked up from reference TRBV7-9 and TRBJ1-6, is DTGVSQNPRHKITKRGQNVTFRCDPISEHNRLYWYRQTLGQGPEFLTYFQNEAQLEKSRLLSDRFSAERPKGSFSTLEIQRTEQGDSAMYLCASSLRKGQYNSPLHFGNGTRLTVT.

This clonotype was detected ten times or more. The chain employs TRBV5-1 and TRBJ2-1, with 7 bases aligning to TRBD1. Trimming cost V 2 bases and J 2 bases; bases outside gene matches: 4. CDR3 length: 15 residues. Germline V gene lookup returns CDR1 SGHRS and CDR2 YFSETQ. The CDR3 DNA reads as TGCGCCAGCAGCTTAGGACAGGTTCCCTACAATGAGCAGTTCTTC. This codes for CASSLGQVPYNEQFF.

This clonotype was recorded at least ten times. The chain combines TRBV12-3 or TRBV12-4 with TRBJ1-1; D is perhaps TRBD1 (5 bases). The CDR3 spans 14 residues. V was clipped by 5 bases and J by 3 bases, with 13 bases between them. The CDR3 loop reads CASSPRGGYTEAFF. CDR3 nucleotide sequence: TGTGCCAGCAGTCCACGCGGGGGATACACTGAAGCTTTCTTT.

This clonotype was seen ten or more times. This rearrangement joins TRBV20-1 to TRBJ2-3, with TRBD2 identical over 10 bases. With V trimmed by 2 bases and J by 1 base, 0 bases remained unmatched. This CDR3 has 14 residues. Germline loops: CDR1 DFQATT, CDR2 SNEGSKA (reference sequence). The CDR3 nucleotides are TGCAGTGCTAGACTAGCGGGGGGCACAGATACGCAGTATTTT. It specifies CSARLAGGTDTQYF.

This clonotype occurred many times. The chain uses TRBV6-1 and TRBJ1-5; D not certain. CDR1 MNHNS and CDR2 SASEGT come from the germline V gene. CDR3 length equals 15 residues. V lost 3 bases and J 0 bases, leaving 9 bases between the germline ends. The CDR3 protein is CASSESVSSNQPQHF. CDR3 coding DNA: TGTGCCAGCAGTGAGTCAGTTTCTAGCAATCAGCCCCAGCATTTT.

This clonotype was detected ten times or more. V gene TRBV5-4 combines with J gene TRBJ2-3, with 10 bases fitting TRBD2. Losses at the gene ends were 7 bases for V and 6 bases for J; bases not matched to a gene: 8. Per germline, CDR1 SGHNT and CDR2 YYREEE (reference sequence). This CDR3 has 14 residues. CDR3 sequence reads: CASQKRGGRDTQYF. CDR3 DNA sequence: TGTGCCAGCCAGAAGCGGGGGGGCCGTGATACGCAGTATTTT.

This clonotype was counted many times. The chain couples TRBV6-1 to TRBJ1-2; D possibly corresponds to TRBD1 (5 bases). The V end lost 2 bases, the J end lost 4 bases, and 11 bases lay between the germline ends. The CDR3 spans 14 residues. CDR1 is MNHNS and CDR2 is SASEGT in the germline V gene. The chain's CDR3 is CASSEPGEGYGYTF. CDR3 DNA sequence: TGTGCCAGCAGTGAACCGGGGGAGGGCTATGGCTACACCTTC.

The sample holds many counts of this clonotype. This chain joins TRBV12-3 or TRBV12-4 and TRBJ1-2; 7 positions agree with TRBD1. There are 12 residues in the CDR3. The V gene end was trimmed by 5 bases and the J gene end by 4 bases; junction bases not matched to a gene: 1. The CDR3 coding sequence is TGTGCCAGCAGTGGGGACAGCTATGGCTACACCTTC. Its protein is CASSGDSYGYTF.

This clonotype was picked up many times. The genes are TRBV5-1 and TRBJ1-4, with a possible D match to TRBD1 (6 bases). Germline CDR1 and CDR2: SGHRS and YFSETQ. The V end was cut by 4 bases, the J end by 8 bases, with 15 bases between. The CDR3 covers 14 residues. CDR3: CASSLRGPGEKLFF. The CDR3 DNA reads TGCGCCAGCAGCCTCAGGGGCCCGGGGGAAAAACTGTTTTTT.

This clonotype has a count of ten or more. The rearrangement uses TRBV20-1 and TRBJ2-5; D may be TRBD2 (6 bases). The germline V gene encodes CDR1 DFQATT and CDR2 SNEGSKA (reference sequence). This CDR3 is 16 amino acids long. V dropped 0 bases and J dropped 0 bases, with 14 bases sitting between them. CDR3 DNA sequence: TGCAGTGCTAGAGATTCGGGTAGCGGAGACCAAGAGACCCAGTACTTC. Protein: CSARDSGSGDQETQYF.

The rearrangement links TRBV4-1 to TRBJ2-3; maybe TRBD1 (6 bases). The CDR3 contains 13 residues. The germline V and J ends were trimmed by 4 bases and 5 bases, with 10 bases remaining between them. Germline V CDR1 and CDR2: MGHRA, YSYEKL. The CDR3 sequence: CASSLYREDTQYF. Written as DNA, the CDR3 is TGCGCCAGCAGCCTATACAGGGAAGATACGCAGTATTTT.

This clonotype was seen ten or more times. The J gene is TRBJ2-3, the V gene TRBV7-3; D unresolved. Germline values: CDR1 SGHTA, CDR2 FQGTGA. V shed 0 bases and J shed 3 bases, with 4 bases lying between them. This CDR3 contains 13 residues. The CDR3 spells CASSLTGTDTQYF. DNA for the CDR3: TGTGCCAGCAGCTTAACAGGGACAGATACGCAGTATTTT.

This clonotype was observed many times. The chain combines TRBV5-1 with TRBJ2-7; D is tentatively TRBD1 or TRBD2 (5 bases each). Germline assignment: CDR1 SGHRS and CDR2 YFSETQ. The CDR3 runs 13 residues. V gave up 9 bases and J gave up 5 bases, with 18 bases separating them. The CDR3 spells CATSRDPTDEQYF. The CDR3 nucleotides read TGCGCCACATCCAGGGACCCTACCGACGAGCAGTACTTC. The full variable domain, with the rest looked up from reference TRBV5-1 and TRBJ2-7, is KAGVTQTPRYLIKTRGQQVTLSCSPISGHRSVSWYQQTPGQGLQFLFEYFSETQRNKGNFPGRFSGRQFSNSRSEMNVSTLELGDSALYLCATSRDPTDEQYFGPGTRLTVT.

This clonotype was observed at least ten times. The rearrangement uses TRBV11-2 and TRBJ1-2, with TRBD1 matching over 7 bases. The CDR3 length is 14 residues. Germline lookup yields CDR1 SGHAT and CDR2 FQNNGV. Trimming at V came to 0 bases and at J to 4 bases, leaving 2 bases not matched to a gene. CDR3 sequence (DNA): TGTGCCAGCAGCTTAGAGACAGGGTCCTATGGCTACACCTTC. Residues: CASSLETGSYGYTF. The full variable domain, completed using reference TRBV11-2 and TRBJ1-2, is EAGVAQSPRYKIIEKRQSVAFWCNPISGHATLYWYQQILGQGPKLLIQFQNNGVVDDSQLPKDRFSAERLKGVDSTLKIQPAKLEDSAVYLCASSLETGSYGYTFGSGTRLTVV.

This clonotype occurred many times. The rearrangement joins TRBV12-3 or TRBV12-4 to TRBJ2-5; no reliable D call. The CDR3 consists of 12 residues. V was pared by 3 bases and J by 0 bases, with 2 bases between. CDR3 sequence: CASSFNQETQYF. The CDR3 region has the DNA TGTGCCAGCAGTTTTAACCAAGAGACCCAGTACTTC.

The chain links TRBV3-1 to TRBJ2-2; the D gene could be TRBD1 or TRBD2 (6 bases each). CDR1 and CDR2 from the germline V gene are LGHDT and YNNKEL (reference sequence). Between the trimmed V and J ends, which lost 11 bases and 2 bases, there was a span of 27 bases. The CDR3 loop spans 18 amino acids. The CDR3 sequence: CASCKVVRRGVNTGELFF. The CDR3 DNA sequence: TGTGCCTCCTGCAAAGTCGTCAGGAGGGGGGTTAACACCGGGGAGCTGTTTTTT.

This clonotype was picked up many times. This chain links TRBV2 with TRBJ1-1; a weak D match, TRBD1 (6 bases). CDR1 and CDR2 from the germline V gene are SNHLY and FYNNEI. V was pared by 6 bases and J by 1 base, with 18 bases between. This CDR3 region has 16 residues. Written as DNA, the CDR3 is TGTGCCAGCAGCCTCATTGCCGAACAGGGGAACACTGAAGCTTTCTTT. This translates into CASSLIAEQGNTEAFF.